These T cell receptor beta chains were read from a single sample in a study of shared clonotypes between healthy human individuals. Clones were sequenced by immunoSEQ multiplex PCR, and TCRdb holds only the in-frame ones, with some missing. The sample includes hundreds of thousands of clones, around 74% of them seen just once. The sequenced sample consisted of memory CD4+ T cells sorted from blood. The receptors originated from a woman between 25 and 40 years old in good health. CDR3s include the opening cysteine and the closing phenylalanine or tryptophan. The order of the fields is clone size, V gene, D gene, J gene, CDR3 DNA, CDR3 protein. D genes are given only for firm matches. The size field is filled for only some rows; it gives once, few, many or a size class.

size: NA
V: TRBV27
D: NA
J: TRBJ2-2
DNA: TGTGCCAGCAGTCCTCGACAGAGGAACACCGGGGAGCTGTTTTTT
CDR3: CASSPRQRNTGELFF

size: NA
V: TRBV7-9
D: NA
J: TRBJ1-1
DNA: TGTGCCAGCAGCCCGGGACGGTTGAACACTGAAGCTTTCTTT
CDR3: CASSPGRLNTEAFF

size: NA
V: TRBV5-5
D: NA
J: TRBJ1-1
DNA: TGTGCCAGCAGCTCCTGGACAGATGCGGTAGCTTTCTTT
CDR3: CASSSWTDAVAFF

size: NA
V: TRBV5-6
D: TRBD1
J: TRBJ1-1
DNA: TGTGCCAGCAGCTTGGCCGCGGGACAGGGGAACACTGAAGCTTTCTTT
CDR3: CASSLAAGQGNTEAFF

size: NA
V: TRBV23-1
D: NA
J: TRBJ2-7
DNA: TGCGCCAGCAGTCAATTGTTCAGTAAGGAGCAGTACTTC
CDR3: CASSQLFSKEQYF

size: NA
V: TRBV27
D: NA
J: TRBJ2-3
DNA: TGTGCCAGCTCCCTCTCGAAAAGCACAGATACGCAGTATTTT
CDR3: CASSLSKSTDTQYF

size: few
V: TRBV15
D: NA
J: TRBJ2-7
DNA: TGTGCCACCAGCAACCCTCCGGTATACGAGCAGTACTTC
CDR3: CATSNPPVYEQYF

size: many
V: TRBV7-9
D: NA
J: TRBJ2-7
DNA: TGTGCCAGCAGCTTAAATAGTCCGGGGTCGGGGGAGCAGTACTTC
CDR3: CASSLNSPGSGEQYF

size: once
V: TRBV9
D: NA
J: TRBJ1-3
DNA: TGTGCCAGCAGCGTTACAGCGAGCTCTGGAAACACCATATATTTT
CDR3: CASSVTASSGNTIYF

size: NA
V: TRBV5-4
D: NA
J: TRBJ2-5
DNA: TGTGCCAGCAGCTTAGGGTCTGGGGGCGGAGAGACCCAGTACTTC
CDR3: CASSLGSGGGETQYF

size: NA
V: TRBV18
D: NA
J: TRBJ1-2
DNA: TGTGCCAGCTCTCCTGCGGGCAGGGCGGACTATGGCTACACCTTC
CDR3: CASSPAGRADYGYTF

size: NA
V: TRBV28
D: TRBD1
J: TRBJ1-6
DNA: TGTGCCAGCAGTTCCGCCCAGGGGGATTCACCCCTCCACTTT
CDR3: CASSSAQGDSPLHF

size: once
V: TRBV25-1
D: TRBD2
J: TRBJ2-1
DNA: TGTGCCAGCAGTGAACGGGGGGAAGCGGCATCCTACAATGAGCAGTTCTTC
CDR3: CASSERGEAASYNEQFF

size: NA
V: TRBV5-1
D: NA
J: TRBJ2-3
DNA: TGCGCCAGCAGCTTGGTGTCAGGGAGCACAGATACGCAGTATTTT
CDR3: CASSLVSGSTDTQYF

size: few
V: TRBV2
D: NA
J: TRBJ2-2
DNA: TGTGCCAGCAGTTTAGTTTCGAACACCGGGGAGCTGTTTTTT
CDR3: CASSLVSNTGELFF

size: NA
V: TRBV10-3
D: NA
J: TRBJ2-7
DNA: TGTGCCATCAGTGTCTGGCAAAGAACCTACGAGCAGTACTTC
CDR3: CAISVWQRTYEQYF

size: NA
V: TRBV5-4
D: NA
J: TRBJ2-1
DNA: TGTGCCAGCAGCGGGGCGAGGGGCAATGAGCAGTTCTTC
CDR3: CASSGARGNEQFF

size: few
V: TRBV27
D: NA
J: TRBJ1-4
DNA: TGTGCCAGCAGTCCATTGTCGGCAGTAAATGAAAAACTGTTTTTT
CDR3: CASSPLSAVNEKLFF

size: once
V: TRBV28
D: NA
J: TRBJ2-1
DNA: TGTGCCAGTAGACTAGGCATCAATGAGCAGTTCTTC
CDR3: CASRLGINEQFF

size: NA
V: TRBV28
D: TRBD1
J: TRBJ2-7
DNA: TGTGCCAGCAGACCCCTGGGACAGGGGGAATACGAGCAGTACTTC
CDR3: CASRPLGQGEYEQYF

size: NA
V: TRBV29-1
D: NA
J: TRBJ2-3
DNA: TGCAGCGTTGGAGGGCGGGAAAGCACAGATACGCAGTATTTT
CDR3: CSVGGRESTDTQYF

size: once
V: TRBV2
D: TRBD2
J: TRBJ2-2
DNA: TGTGCCAGCAGCCAACTAGCGGGGTACACCGGGGAGCTGTTTTTT
CDR3: CASSQLAGYTGELFF

size: NA
V: TRBV6-5
D: TRBD1
J: TRBJ2-5
DNA: TGTGCCAGCAGTTACGGAGGTGGGACAGGGTACGAGACCCAGTACTTC
CDR3: CASSYGGGTGYETQYF

size: NA
V: TRBV15
D: TRBD2
J: TRBJ2-3
DNA: TGTGCCACCAGCAGAGGGGAGGGGTCGGGCTTCGGCACAGATACGCAGTATTTT
CDR3: CATSRGEGSGFGTDTQYF

size: NA
V: TRBV19
D: NA
J: TRBJ1-4
DNA: TGTGCCAGTAGAACGGGGAATAACCGGAGGATTGAAAAACTGTTTTTT
CDR3: CASRTGNNRRIEKLFF

size: NA
V: TRBV25-1
D: NA
J: TRBJ2-3
DNA: TGTGCCAGCAGTGAATCCGATCCGGCTAGAGATACGCAGTATTTT
CDR3: CASSESDPARDTQYF

size: NA
V: TRBV4-2
D: TRBD2
J: TRBJ2-7
DNA: TGTGCCAGCAGCCAAGAAGTGATAGCGGGCCCCTACGAGCAGTACTTC
CDR3: CASSQEVIAGPYEQYF

size: once
V: TRBV27
D: TRBD2
J: TRBJ2-1
DNA: TGTGCCAGCAGCCTAAAAATCCTTGGGACTAGAGATTACAATGAGCAGTTCTTC
CDR3: CASSLKILGTRDYNEQFF

size: NA
V: TRBV6-5
D: NA
J: TRBJ1-5
DNA: TGTGCCAGCATGGACAGCGGCAATCAGCCCCAGCATTTT
CDR3: CASMDSGNQPQHF

size: NA
V: TRBV18
D: NA
J: TRBJ2-1
DNA: TGTGCCAGCTCCTGGGGGGCGGAAGCCTACAATGAGCAGTTCTTC
CDR3: CASSWGAEAYNEQFF

size: NA
V: TRBV2
D: NA
J: TRBJ2-5
DNA: TGTGCCAGCAGTGCCCAGGGCCTTTCAGAGACCCAGTACTTC
CDR3: CASSAQGLSETQYF

size: once
V: TRBV7-6
D: NA
J: TRBJ2-1
DNA: TGTGCCAGCAGCTTAGTCTTTGGCAGTTACAATGAGCAGTTCTTC
CDR3: CASSLVFGSYNEQFF

size: many
V: TRBV27
D: NA
J: TRBJ2-2
DNA: TGTGCCACCTCGACGTGGCCCGGGGAGCTGTTTTTT
CDR3: CATSTWPGELFF

size: once
V: TRBV27
D: NA
J: TRBJ1-5
DNA: TGTGCCAGCAGTCTTACAGGGATTAGACAGCCCCAGCATTTT
CDR3: CASSLTGIRQPQHF

size: NA
V: TRBV2
D: NA
J: TRBJ2-5
DNA: TGTGCCAGCAGTGGTAGCGCGCACCAAGAGACCCAGTACTTC
CDR3: CASSGSAHQETQYF

size: few
V: TRBV5-5
D: NA
J: TRBJ1-2
DNA: TGTGCCAGCAGCTTGGGTGCGGGCCATAGGAGCTACACCTTC
CDR3: CASSLGAGHRSYTF

size: NA
V: TRBV5-4
D: NA
J: TRBJ2-7
DNA: TGTGCCAGCCTGGGGGCAGGGCGCGAGCAGTACTTC
CDR3: CASLGAGREQYF